These 6 T cell receptor beta chains originate from one sample sequenced in a study of T cell repertoires in cytomegalovirus infection. A single record per CDR3 protein comes from TCRdb applying MiXCR to the reads. There are approximately 910,000 distinct CDR3 sequences in the sample; around 32% occur only once, and around 15% lies in the top ten. These receptors are not linked to any known antigen. Sequencing used cultured CD8+ T cells from PBMCs, obtained from culture after CMV antigen stimulation. The receptors derive from a human donor in good health (CMV status not recorded). Some clones in this sample may be carry-over from other donors' samples.

The chain couples TRBV19 to TRBJ1-1; a possible D gene is TRBD1 (5 bases). The CDR3 length is 17 residues. The germline V and J ends were trimmed by 2 bases and 5 bases, with 21 bases remaining between them. Per the germline V gene, CDR1 is LNHDA and CDR2 is SQIVND (reference sequence). The CDR3 DNA is TGTGCCAGTAGTATAAGCTCGCCCATTGGGGGACGGACTGAAGCTTTCTTT. It encodes CASSISSPIGGRTEAFF. Variable domain in full (rest from reference TRBV19 and TRBJ1-1): DGGITQSPKYLFRKEGQNVTLSCEQNLNHDAMYWYRQDPGQGLRLIYYSQIVNDFQKGDIAEGYSVSREKKESFPLTVTSAQKNPTAFYLCASSISSPIGGRTEAFFGQGTRLTVV.

This clonotype was seen many times. The chain combines TRBV11-2 with TRBJ2-3; D not resolved. Germline V gene lookup returns CDR1 SGHAT and CDR2 FQNNGV. V dropped 5 bases and J dropped 2 bases, with 8 bases sitting between them. The CDR3 consists of 13 residues. This CDR3 is CASSGSLTDTQYF. In DNA form, the CDR3 reads TGTGCCAGCAGCGGAAGTCTCACAGATACGCAGTATTTT.

This clonotype was counted a few times. The V call is TRBV20-1, the J call TRBJ2-2; D uncertain. The V end was cut by 3 bases, the J end by 5 bases, with 7 bases between. The CDR3 loop spans 12 amino acids. Germline V CDR1 and CDR2: DFQATT, SNEGSKA (reference sequence). In DNA, the CDR3 is TGCAGTGCTAGTTCCGGGACCGGGGAGCTGTTTTTT. It encodes CSASSGTGELFF.

Only a few counts were recorded for this clonotype. The V and J genes are TRBV7-3 and TRBJ1-2; 8 nucleotides match TRBD1. V dropped 0 bases and J dropped 5; count of bases not matched to a gene: 8. Germline V gene sequence: CDR1 SGHTA, CDR2 FQGTGA. This CDR3 has 16 residues. In nucleotides, the CDR3 is TGTGCCAGCAGCTTAACGTACAGGGGGGTTTTTTATGGCTACACCTTC. It is translated as CASSLTYRGVFYGYTF.

The gene calls are TRBV27 and TRBJ2-3; the D is unclear. Trimming removed 5 bases at V and 5 bases at J, with 14 bases between. The CDR3 spans 14 residues. CDR1 and CDR2 from the germline V gene are MNHEY and SMNVEV (reference sequence). The CDR3 nucleotides are TGTGCCAGCAGTCCGACGGGTCCGGTAGATACGCAGTATTTT. This codes for CASSPTGPVDTQYF.

In this sample, this clonotype turned up many times. The chain has TRBV7-2 and TRBJ2-4; possible D gene TRBD1, 5 bases. The CDR3 runs 15 residues. Germline CDR1 reads SGHTA; CDR2 reads FQGNSA. Between the trimmed V and J ends, which lost 6 bases and 5 bases, there was a span of 17 bases. The CDR3 here is CASSQLSTVENIQYF. Written as DNA, the CDR3 is TGTGCCAGCAGTCAGCTGTCGACAGTTGAAAACATTCAGTACTTC.